This T cell receptor beta chain was sequenced during a study of somatic mutations in cytotoxic T cells in rheumatoid arthritis. Positive magnetic bead selection separated CD4+ and CD8+ cells, and flow cytometry confirmed purity. Findings and limits, study-wide: No correction for multiple comparisons was applied to the slight TRBV07 underrepresentation in rheumatoid arthritis patients. CD8+ T cells showed clonality that did not differ significantly between patients with rheumatoid arthritis and age-matched healthy controls.

TCRdb's table, derived via immunoSEQ multiplex PCR, lists solely in-frame clones and lacks some. Of about 10,000 clones listed, 85% are singletons. Turning to this clone: The antigen is unknown.

Per the germline V gene, CDR1 is MNHEY and CDR2 is SMNVEV (reference sequence). This CDR3 region has 14 residues. With 3 bases removed from V and 5 bases from J, the gap between germline ends came to 14 bases. The V gene is TRBV27, the J gene TRBJ2-7; a possible D gene is TRBD1 (6 bases). This clonotype was sampled from an adult with rheumatoid arthritis. The sequencing input was CD8+ T cells sorted from blood. The DNA for the CDR3 is TGTGCCAGCAGTTTCGTGGGGGCTTCCCACGAGCAGTACTTC. This codes for CASSFVGASHEQYF.